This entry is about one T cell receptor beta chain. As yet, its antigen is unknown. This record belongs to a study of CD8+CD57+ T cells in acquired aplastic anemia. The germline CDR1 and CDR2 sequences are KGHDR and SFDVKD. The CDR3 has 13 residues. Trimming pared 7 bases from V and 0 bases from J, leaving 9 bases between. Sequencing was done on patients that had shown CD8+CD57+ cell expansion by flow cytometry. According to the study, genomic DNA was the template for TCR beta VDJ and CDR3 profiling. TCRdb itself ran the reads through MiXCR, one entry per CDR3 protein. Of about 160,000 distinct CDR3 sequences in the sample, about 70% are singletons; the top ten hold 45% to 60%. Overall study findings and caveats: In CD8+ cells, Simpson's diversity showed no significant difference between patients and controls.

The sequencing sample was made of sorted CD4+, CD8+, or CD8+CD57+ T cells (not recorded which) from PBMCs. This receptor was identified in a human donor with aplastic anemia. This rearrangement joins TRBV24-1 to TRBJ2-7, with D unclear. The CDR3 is CATRGCRSYEQYF. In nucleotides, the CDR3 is TGTGCCACCAGGGGTTGTCGCTCCTACGAGCAGTACTTC.